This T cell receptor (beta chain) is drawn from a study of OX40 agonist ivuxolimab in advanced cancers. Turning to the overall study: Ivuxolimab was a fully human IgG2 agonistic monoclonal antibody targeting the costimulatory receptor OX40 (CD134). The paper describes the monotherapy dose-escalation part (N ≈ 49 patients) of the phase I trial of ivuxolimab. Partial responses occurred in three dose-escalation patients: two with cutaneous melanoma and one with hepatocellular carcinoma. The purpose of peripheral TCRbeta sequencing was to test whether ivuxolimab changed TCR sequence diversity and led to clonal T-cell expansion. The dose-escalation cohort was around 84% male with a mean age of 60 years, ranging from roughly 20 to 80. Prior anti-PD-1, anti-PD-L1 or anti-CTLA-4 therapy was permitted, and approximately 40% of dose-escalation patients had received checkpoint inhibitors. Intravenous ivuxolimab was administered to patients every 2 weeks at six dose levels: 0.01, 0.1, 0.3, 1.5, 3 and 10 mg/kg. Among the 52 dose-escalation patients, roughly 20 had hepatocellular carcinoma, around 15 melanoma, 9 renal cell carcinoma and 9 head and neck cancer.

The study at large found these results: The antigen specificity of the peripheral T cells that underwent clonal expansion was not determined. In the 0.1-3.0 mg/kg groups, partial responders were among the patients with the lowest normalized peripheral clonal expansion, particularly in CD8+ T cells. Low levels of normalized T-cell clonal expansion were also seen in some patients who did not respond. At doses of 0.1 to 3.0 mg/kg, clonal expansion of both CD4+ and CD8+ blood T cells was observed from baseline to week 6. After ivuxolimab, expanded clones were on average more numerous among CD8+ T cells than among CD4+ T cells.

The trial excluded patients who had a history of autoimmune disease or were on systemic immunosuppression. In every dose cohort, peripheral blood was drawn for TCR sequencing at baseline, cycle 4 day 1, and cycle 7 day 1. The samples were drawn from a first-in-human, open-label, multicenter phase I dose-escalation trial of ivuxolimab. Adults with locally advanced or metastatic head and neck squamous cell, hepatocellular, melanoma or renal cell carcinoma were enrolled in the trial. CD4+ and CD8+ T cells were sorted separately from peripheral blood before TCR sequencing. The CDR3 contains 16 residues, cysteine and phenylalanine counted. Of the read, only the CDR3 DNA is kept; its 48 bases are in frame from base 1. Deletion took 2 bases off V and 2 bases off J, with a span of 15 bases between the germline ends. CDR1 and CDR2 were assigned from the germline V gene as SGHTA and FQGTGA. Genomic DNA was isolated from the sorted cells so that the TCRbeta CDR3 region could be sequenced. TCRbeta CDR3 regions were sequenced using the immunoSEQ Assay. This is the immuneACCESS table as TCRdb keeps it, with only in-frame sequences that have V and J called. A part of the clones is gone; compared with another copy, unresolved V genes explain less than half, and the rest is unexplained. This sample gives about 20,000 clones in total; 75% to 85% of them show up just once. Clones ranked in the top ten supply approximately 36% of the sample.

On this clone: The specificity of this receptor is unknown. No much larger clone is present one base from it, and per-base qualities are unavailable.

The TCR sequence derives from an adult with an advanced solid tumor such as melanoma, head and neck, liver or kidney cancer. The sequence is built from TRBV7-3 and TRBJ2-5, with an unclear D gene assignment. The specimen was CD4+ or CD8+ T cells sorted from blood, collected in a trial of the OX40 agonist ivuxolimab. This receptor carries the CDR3 CASSLGVEISQETQYF. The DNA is TGTGCCAGCAGCTTAGGGGTGGAGATAAGTCAAGAGACCCAGTACTTC.